This T cell receptor (beta chain) was recorded in a study of tumor-infiltrating lymphocytes in primary liver carcinoma. Points from the study as a whole: Bulk, unsorted sampling meant CD4+ and CD8+ repertoires went uncompared.

As concerns this clonotype: What it recognizes is unknown.

The input was approximately 500 ng total RNA; TCR beta cDNA was made from it with a constant-region primer. Slightly modified ARM-PCR served as the procedure for the TCR beta libraries. These libraries came from three rounds of nested multiplex PCR. Running roughly 10 cycles apiece, the first two PCR rounds relied on TRBV1-TRBV30 forward primers together with a C-beta reverse primer. TCRdb ran MiXCR on the multiplex PCR reads and lists one entry per CDR3 protein. There are fewer than 350,000 distinct CDR3 sequences in the sample; approximately 60% occur only once, and 9% to 10% lies in the top ten. Germline V gives CDR1 SGHDN, CDR2 FVKESK. The CDR3 covers 13 residues. V shed 4 bases, J shed 13 bases, and the junction held 10 bases outside the gene matches. Both blood RNA, taken from unsorted whole blood, and germline DNA were extracted.

Material: peripheral blood. The clonotype was recovered from a man in his forties with primary liver carcinoma and hepatitis B virus infection. The gene calls are TRBV14 and TRBJ2-1; 7 nucleotides match TRBD2. CDR3 bases: TGTGCCAGCAGCCTCCGGGAGGTCGGGGAACAGTTCTTC. Amino acid sequence: CASSLREVGEQFF.